This entry lists 27 T cell receptor beta chains sequenced from one sample in a study of regulatory T cells in long-lasting Graves disease. Researchers made TCR beta libraries by using iRepertoire HTBI primers and running Arm-PCR on CDR3 regions. A single record per CDR3 protein comes from TCRdb applying MiXCR to the multiplex PCR reads. The sample lists 400,000 to 450,000 distinct CDR3 sequences, more than 12% occurring once. This sample's time point: newly diagnosed GD, antithyroid drugs for less than 3 months. The TCR library was made from RNA that had been extracted from PBMCs in TRIzol. Another study also made use of these data, one on T cells in Graves' hyperthyroidism and ophthalmopathy.

This specimen consisted of peripheral blood mononuclear cells (PBMCs), obtained at new diagnosis, from a patient treated with antithyroid drugs. The receptors come from a woman aged 30 to 39 with Graves disease.

There are a few counts of this clonotype. The V gene is TRBV7-3, the J gene TRBJ1-6; perhaps TRBD1 as D (5 bases). Germline CDR1 reads SGHTA; CDR2 reads FQGTGA. V dropped 6 bases and J dropped 4 bases, with 13 bases sitting between them. The CDR3 covers 15 residues. This CDR3 reads CASRQGTEYNSPLHF. Written as DNA, the CDR3 is TGTGCCAGCAGACAAGGGACCGAGTATAATTCACCCCTCCACTTT.

Regarding this clonotype: This may arise from a read error, as a much more abundant clone is one base away. The final CDR3 position lacks the conserved phenylalanine or tryptophan, pointing to a likely read error. No DNA is shown, since the ends of the CDR3 on it are uncertain; the CDR3 is the one TCRdb lists. The J gene is TRBJ2-3, the V gene TRBV12-5; the table's D call, TRBD2, has no DNA check behind it. From germline, CDR1 is LGHNT and CDR2 FRNRAP. Both ends counted, the CDR3 spans 13 residues. This CDR3 reads CASGLARAYEQYS.

The chain links TRBV14 to TRBJ2-1; TRBD2 matches 11 bases. The ends lost 1 base at V and 5 bases at J; junction bases unmatched: 10. The CDR3 is 18 residues long. Germline V gene data show CDR1 as SGHDN and CDR2 as FVKESK. CDR3 sequence (DNA): TGTGCCAGCAGCCAAGTGGATTTTAGCGGGAGGGCCAACAATGAGCAGTTCTTC. It codes for CASSQVDFSGRANNEQFF.

This clonotype has a count of ten or more. The rearrangement joins TRBV10-1 to TRBJ2-7, with D tentatively TRBD1 (6 bases). Per germline, CDR1 WNHNN and CDR2 SYGVQD (reference sequence). The CDR3 is 13 amino acids. V was clipped by 6 bases and J by 5 bases, with 14 bases between them. The CDR3 loop reads CASSRGQLNEQYF. CDR3 in DNA: TGCGCCAGCAGCAGAGGACAGTTGAACGAGCAGTACTTC.

This clonotype has only a few counts. The chain employs TRBV4-1 and TRBJ2-7; 7 bases are a match to TRBD2. Germline CDR1 and CDR2: MGHRA and YSYEKL. The CDR3 runs 13 residues. V lost 4 bases to trimming and J lost 3 bases; unmatched junction nucleotides: 3. The CDR3 protein is CASSPSGNYEQYF. The CDR3 DNA follows: TGCGCCAGCAGCCCAAGCGGGAACTACGAGCAGTACTTC.

The chain uses TRBV20-1 and TRBJ2-7, with 14 nucleotides matching TRBD2. Losses at the gene ends were 3 bases for V and 7 bases for J; bases not matched to a gene: 8. CDR1 DFQATT and CDR2 SNEGSKA come from the germline V gene (reference sequence). The CDR3 contains 15 residues. CDR3 in DNA: TGCAGTGCTAGGAGGGGGACTAGCGGGAGCTTTGAGCAGTACTTC. Its protein is CSARRGTSGSFEQYF.

This clonotype appeared once. This chain links TRBV19 with TRBJ2-1, with 10 bases lining up with TRBD2. The trim removed 7 bases at V and 5 bases at J, leaving 8 bases unmatched. CDR3 size: 15 residues. The germline CDR1 and CDR2 sequences are LNHDA and SQIVND (reference sequence). CDR3 in DNA: TGTGCCAGTAACCTAGCGGGAGATCAACACAATGAGCAGTTCTTC. Protein sequence: CASNLAGDQHNEQFF.

This clonotype has at least ten counts. DNA of the CDR3: TGTGCCAGCGCACCGGGACGGATAAATGAAAAACTGTTTTTT. It yields the protein CASAPGRINEKLFF. The chain is built from TRBV12-5 and TRBJ1-4; the D gene is possibly TRBD1 (5 bases). This CDR3 contains 14 residues. Per the germline V gene, CDR1 is LGHNT and CDR2 is FRNRAP.

The rearrangement links TRBV6-2 or TRBV6-3 to TRBJ2-2; 9 nucleotides line up with TRBD1. Germline V CDR1 and CDR2: MNHEY, SVGEGT. This CDR3 has 15 amino acids. V was pared by 7 bases and J by 7 bases, with 10 bases of the junction left unmatched. DNA of the CDR3: TGTGCCAGCATGATGCGGGACAGGGCGATCGGGGAGCTGTTTTTT. The encoded protein is CASMMRDRAIGELFF.

The chain couples TRBV7-6 to TRBJ2-7; D is ambiguous. The CDR3 spans 14 residues. Germline loops: CDR1 SGHVS, CDR2 FNYEAQ. Deletions cut 3 bases from V and 5 bases from J, with 14 bases between. The CDR3 reads CASSLGPSSHEQYF. Here the CDR3 DNA reads TGTGCCAGCAGCTTGGGCCCTTCTTCTCACGAGCAGTACTTC.

The V call is TRBV27, the J call TRBJ2-1; no clear D. Germline V gene lookup returns CDR1 MNHEY and CDR2 SMNVEV (reference sequence). The CDR3 is 12 residues long. Trimming pared 10 bases from V and 6 bases from J, leaving 13 bases between. CDR3 protein: CAIATGGNEQFF. In nucleotides, the CDR3 is TGTGCCATCGCGACGGGCGGCAATGAGCAGTTCTTC.

The rearrangement uses TRBV19 and TRBJ1-2; 8 nucleotides match TRBD1. The CDR3 consists of 14 residues. Trimming removed 5 bases from V and 6 bases from J; junction bases left unmatched: 8. The germline V gene has CDR1 LNHDA and CDR2 SQIVND (reference sequence). In DNA, the CDR3 is TGTGCCAGTAGTTTCCTTGACAGGGGTCATGGCTACACCTTC. Translated, it gives CASSFLDRGHGYTF.

Details on this clonotype: It may be a read error: a sequence one base away is much more abundant. This chain joins TRBV11-3 and TRBJ1-2; no firm D call. Trimming pared 3 bases from V and 7 bases from J, leaving 18 bases between. Per the germline V gene, CDR1 is SGHNT and CDR2 is YENEEA. CDR3 length: 15 residues. The chain's CDR3 is CASSFAPGRSGGYTF. CDR3 nucleotide sequence: TGTGCCAGCAGCTTTGCCCCCGGCAGATCGGGTGGCTACACCTTC.

This clonotype was counted between two and nine times. This sequence joins TRBV20-1 and TRBJ2-1; a possible D gene is TRBD1 (6 bases). Germline CDR1 and CDR2: DFQATT and SNEGSKA (reference sequence). CDR3 length: 15 amino acids. V was pared by 3 bases and J by 2 bases, with 14 bases between. CDR3 nucleotide sequence: TGCAGTGCTAGCCGGGACACCAGCCCCTACAATGAGCAGTTCTTC. Protein sequence: CSASRDTSPYNEQFF.

This clonotype was seen ten or more times. The rearrangement links TRBV6-1 to TRBJ1-1; possibly TRBD1 for D (5 bases). Germline assignment: CDR1 MNHNS and CDR2 SASEGT. V lost 8 bases and J 1 base, leaving 14 bases between the germline ends. The CDR3 runs 14 residues. CDR3 sequence (DNA): TGTGCCAGCGGGCGGGGGGGTTCGAACACTGAAGCTTTCTTT. Translated, it gives CASGRGGSNTEAFF.

In this sample, this clonotype turned up a few times. The rearrangement uses TRBV24-1 and TRBJ2-4; either TRBD1 or TRBD2 may fit D (5 bases each). CDR3 size: 16 residues. Germline CDR1 and CDR2: KGHDR and SFDVKD. V was clipped by 4 bases and J by 7 bases, with 19 bases between them. CDR3 loop: CATSESGTQWENIQYF. Written as DNA, the CDR3 is TGTGCCACCAGTGAATCCGGGACGCAATGGGAGAACATTCAGTACTTC.

This clonotype showed up many times. The chain couples TRBV10-3 to TRBJ2-2; D gene unclear. This CDR3 has 16 amino acids. CDR1 is ENHRY, CDR2 SYGVKD, per germline. Trimming removed 3 bases from V and 4 bases from J, with 15 bases in between. Written as DNA, the CDR3 is TGTGCCATCAGTGAACGCGGCGGACGAGCCACCGGGGAGCTGTTTTTT. Translation: CAISERGGRATGELFF.

In this sample, this clonotype turned up a few times. The chain joins TRBV18 to TRBJ2-2; possible D gene TRBD1, 6 bases. Germline V lookup: CDR1 KGHSH, CDR2 LQKENI. The CDR3 runs 14 residues. V lost 2 bases and J 3 bases, leaving 7 bases between the germline ends. CDR3 sequence reads: CASSPGTYTGELFF. As DNA, the CDR3 is TGTGCCAGCTCACCAGGGACATACACCGGGGAGCTGTTTTTT.

This chain connects TRBV27 to TRBJ2-3; 7 bases are a match to TRBD1. Trimming cost V 6 bases and J 1 base; bases outside gene matches: 7. This CDR3 comprises 15 residues. Germline values: CDR1 MNHEY, CDR2 SMNVEV (reference sequence). CDR3 residues: CASRLQGYGTDTQYF. Written as DNA, the CDR3 is TGTGCCAGCAGACTACAGGGGTATGGCACAGATACGCAGTATTTT.

This clonotype has ten or more counts. The V and J genes are TRBV12-3 or TRBV12-4 and TRBJ2-1, with a weak D call TRBD1 (6 bases). This CDR3 spans 13 amino acids. With 3 bases removed from V and 5 bases from J, the gap between germline ends came to 8 bases. The CDR3 here is CASSFGTHNEQFF. CDR3 coding DNA: TGTGCCAGCAGTTTTGGGACACACAATGAGCAGTTCTTC.

This clonotype was observed at least ten times. V is TRBV6-5 and J is TRBJ2-7; D perhaps matches TRBD1 (5 bases). This CDR3 has 18 amino acids. V was shortened by 0 bases and J by 4 bases, with 22 bases between the two germline ends. CDR1 is MNHEY and CDR2 is SVGAGI in the germline V gene. In DNA form, the CDR3 reads TGTGCCAGCAGTTACTCGTCGCCTGGGCAGGGCAGTGCGTACGAGCAGTACTTC. Protein product: CASSYSSPGQGSAYEQYF.

Many counts were recorded for this clonotype. V gene TRBV20-1 combines with J gene TRBJ2-5; 14 bases line up with TRBD2. Looked up from germline, CDR1 is DFQATT and CDR2 is SNEGSKA (reference sequence). J was trimmed by 4 bases and V by 5 bases; bases with no gene match: 9. The CDR3 spans 16 residues. The CDR3 coding sequence is TGCAGTGCTTTTGGGACTAGCGGGAGTAGGGGAGAGACCCAGTACTTC. Its translation is CSAFGTSGSRGETQYF.

Ten or more counts support this clonotype. The chain links TRBV30 to TRBJ2-2; a possible D gene is TRBD2 (6 bases). This CDR3 comprises 14 residues. Between the trimmed V and J ends, which lost 3 bases and 2 bases, there was a span of 10 bases. Per the germline V gene, CDR1 is GTSNPN and CDR2 is SVGIG (reference sequence). This chain's CDR3 is CAWRRGTNTGELFF. CDR3 sequence (DNA): TGTGCCTGGAGACGGGGGACTAACACCGGGGAGCTGTTTTTT. Full variable domain (missing parts from reference TRBV30 and TRBJ2-2): SQTIHQWPATLVQPVGSPLSLECTVEGTSNPNLYWYRQAAGRGLQLLFYSVGIGQISSEVPQNLSASRPQDRQFILSSKKLLLSDSGFYLCAWRRGTNTGELFFGEGSRLTVL.

CDR3 DNA sequence: TGTGCCAGCAATCAGGGGTCCCCTCAGCCCCAGCATTTT. Translating it yields CASNQGSPQPQHF. The chain joins TRBV12-3 or TRBV12-4 to TRBJ1-5; D might be TRBD1 (6 bases). The V end was cut by 7 bases, the J end by 6 bases, with 13 bases between. The CDR3 has 13 amino acids.

The V call is TRBV5-1, the J call TRBJ1-4; D unclear. V lost 7 bases, J lost 0 bases, and 7 bases lay in between. Germline values: CDR1 SGHRS, CDR2 YFSETQ. The CDR3 runs 13 residues. The chain's CDR3 is CASSEPTNEKLFF. The CDR3 DNA is TGCGCCAGCTCCGAACCAACTAATGAAAAACTGTTTTTT.

This chain connects TRBV3-1 to TRBJ1-1; no definite D call. Between the trimmed V and J ends, which lost 1 base and 2 bases, there was a span of 14 bases. Germline V gives CDR1 LGHDT, CDR2 YNNKEL (reference sequence). This CDR3 is built from 16 residues. Here the CDR3 DNA reads TGTGCCAGCAGCCAAGGGCATACCAACTTCAACACTGAAGCTTTCTTT. It codes for CASSQGHTNFNTEAFF.

This clonotype appeared many times. The chain carries TRBV7-3 and TRBJ2-3, with a tentative D call TRBD2 (6 bases). This CDR3 is built from 14 residues. Germline loops: CDR1 SGHTA, CDR2 FQGTGA. V dropped 5 bases and J dropped 1 base, with 10 bases sitting between them. DNA for the CDR3: TGTGCCAGCAGCCCCCGCGGGGGCACAGATACGCAGTATTTT. It encodes CASSPRGGTDTQYF.